The rows below give T cell receptor beta chains drawn from one sample of a study of blood T cell repertoires in COVID-19. Libraries were prepared by immunoSEQ multiplex PCR; TCRdb keeps only in-frame clonotypes and omits some of them. Seen here are around 200,000 clones, approximately 81% observed once, and the top ten hold about 17%. Sequenced: PBMCs or T cells enriched from blood (not recorded which). All receptors derive from a man in his forties or fifties who had recovered from COVID-19. The CDR3 runs from the conserved cysteine through the conserved F or W. A D gene is named only where the DNA matches it firmly. Clone size is stated in some rows and not others, as once, few, many or a class when expanded.

CDR3,DNA,size,V,length,J,D
CASSQAARGAGNTIYF,TGTGCCAGCAGCCAAGCGGCCAGGGGTGCGGGAAACACCATATATTTT,once,TRBV4-2,16,TRBJ1-3,.
CASSLYSAGAGNTIYF,TGTGCCAGCAGTTTATACTCGGCGGGGGCGGGAAACACCATATATTTT,.,TRBV28,16,TRBJ1-3,.
CASSLTAGGITEAFF,TGTGCCAGCAGTTTAACGGCAGGGGGCATCACTGAAGCTTTCTTT,.,TRBV28,15,TRBJ1-1,TRBD1
CASGFTGARAGELFF,TGTGCCAGCGGATTTACTGGGGCACGGGCCGGGGAGCTGTTTTTT,.,TRBV11-3,15,TRBJ2-2,.
CASSQGTGLPYEQYF,TGCGCCAGCAGCCAGGGGACAGGGCTCCCCTACGAGCAGTACTTC,few,TRBV4-1,15,TRBJ2-7,TRBD1
CAWLPGQGLNYYGYTF,TGTGCCTGGCTACCGGGACAGGGATTGAACTACTATGGCTACACCTTC,.,TRBV30,16,TRBJ1-2,TRBD1
CASSINRDTEAFF,TGTGCCAGCAGCATCAACAGGGACACTGAAGCTTTCTTT,few,TRBV11-3,13,TRBJ1-1,.
CASSPFTLTYEQYF,TGTGCCAGCAGTCCCTTTACCCTAACCTACGAGCAGTACTTC,few,TRBV28,14,TRBJ2-7,.
CASTGPSGLSSYEQYF,TGTGCCAGTACTGGGCCTAGCGGTCTTAGCTCCTACGAGCAGTACTTC,.,TRBV19,16,TRBJ2-7,TRBD2
CASIQGSTYEQYF,TGTGCCAGCATTCAGGGGTCAACCTACGAGCAGTACTTC,.,TRBV28,13,TRBJ2-7,.